These 30 T cell receptor beta chains share one sample of origin, sequenced in a study of long-term antiretroviral therapy in people with HIV. Version v3.0 of the immunoSEQ assay was performed at survey level. The repertoire was sequenced with immunoSEQ multiplex PCR; TCRdb's copy has only in-frame clones and lacks some. The table lists fewer than 35,000 clones, 82% of them singletons. Sample: unsorted PBMCs, taken 2.9 years after starting antiretroviral therapy. Receptors were obtained from a man aged 50-59 years with HIV.

The chain has TRBV7-9 and TRBJ2-7; D gene unclear. The CDR3 sequence is 17 residues long. The V end lost 1 base, the J end lost 2 bases, and 18 bases lay between the germline ends. Per the germline V gene, CDR1 is SEHNR and CDR2 is FQNEAQ (reference sequence). The CDR3 DNA follows: TGTGCCAGCAGCTTAGGAATAAAAAACTATGGAACCTACGAGCAGTACTTC. Translating gives CASSLGIKNYGTYEQYF. The variable domain in full, completed from reference TRBV7-9 and TRBJ2-7, reads DTGVSQNPRHKITKRGQNVTFRCDPISEHNRLYWYRQTLGQGPEFLTYFQNEAQLEKSRLLSDRFSAERPKGSFSTLEIQRTEQGDSAMYLCASSLGIKNYGTYEQYFGPGTRLTVT.

V gene TRBV5-4 combines with J gene TRBJ2-3, with a weak D call TRBD2 (7 bases). This CDR3 is 14 amino acids long. Trimming cost V 1 base and J 5 bases, with 11 bases left between them. Germline V gives CDR1 SGHNT, CDR2 YYREEE (reference sequence). The CDR3 nucleotides read TGTGCCAGCAGCTTGCGGGGGGCAGGAGATACGCAGTATTTT. Amino acids: CASSLRGAGDTQYF.

This clone was observed a handful of times. The chain employs TRBV6-5 and TRBJ2-7; the D gene is possibly TRBD1 (5 bases). The length of the CDR3 is 15 residues. With 0 bases removed from V and 5 bases from J, the gap between germline ends came to 14 bases. The germline gives CDR1 MNHEY, CDR2 SVGAGI. In DNA form, the CDR3 reads TGTGCCAGCAGTTACTCTCAGAGCCCCAGGGACGAGCAGTACTTC. Its protein is CASSYSQSPRDEQYF.

The genes are TRBV5-6 and TRBJ2-7, with 8 nucleotides matching TRBD2. This CDR3 is 15 amino acids long. Germline CDR1 and CDR2: SGHDT and YYEEEE. V gave up 7 bases and J gave up 0 bases; unmatched junction bases: 9. The CDR3 protein is CASLGSGGYSYEQYF. Here the CDR3 DNA reads TGTGCCAGCTTGGGGAGCGGGGGATACTCCTACGAGCAGTACTTC. Together with reference TRBV5-6 and TRBJ2-7, the CDR3 gives the full variable domain: DAGVTQSPTHLIKTRGQQVTLRCSPKSGHDTVSWYQQALGQGPQFIFQYYEEEERQRGNFPDRFSGHQFPNYSSELNVNALLLGDSALYLCASLGSGGYSYEQYFGPGTRLTVT.

The chain carries TRBV7-9 and TRBJ2-6; a possible D gene is TRBD2 (5 bases). Per the germline V gene, CDR1 is SEHNR and CDR2 is FQNEAQ (reference sequence). V was shortened by 2 bases and J by 4 bases, with 9 bases between the two germline ends. There are 15 residues in the CDR3. In DNA, the CDR3 is TGTGCCAGCAGCTTATCGGGATCAGGGGCCAACGTCCTGACTTTC. It specifies CASSLSGSGANVLTF.

This clone has a handful of counts. This chain links TRBV6-1 with TRBJ1-1; D remains ambiguous. CDR3 length equals 11 residues. Trimming took 3 bases from V and 10 from J, leaving 9 bases between them. Germline lookup yields CDR1 MNHNS and CDR2 SASEGT. CDR3 sequence: CASSETDGAFF. CDR3 bases: TGTGCCAGCAGTGAGACCGATGGAGCTTTCTTT.

The chain uses TRBV9 and TRBJ2-3, with 7 bases aligning to TRBD2. The V segment lost 4 bases and the J segment 1 base; nucleotides outside the gene matches: 6. Germline-derived CDR1 and CDR2 are SGDLS and YYNGEE. The CDR3 is 15 amino acids. CDR3 protein: CASSSLGLGTDTQYF. The CDR3 DNA reads as TGTGCCAGCAGCTCTCTTGGACTAGGCACAGATACGCAGTATTTT.

The chain links TRBV7-2 to TRBJ2-7; D ambiguous. The CDR3 is 12 amino acids. Trimming removed 1 base from V and 9 bases from J, with 10 bases in between. Germline CDR1 is SGHTA and CDR2 is FQGNSA. The CDR3 nucleotides read TGTGCCAGCAGCTTAGGGTATTTCGGGCAGTACTTC. Its translation: CASSLGYFGQYF.

V and J are TRBV2 and TRBJ1-3; D possibly corresponds to TRBD1 (6 bases). This CDR3 has 14 residues. In germline, CDR1 is SNHLY, CDR2 FYNNEI. Between the trimmed V and J ends, which lost 7 bases and 0 bases, there was a span of 10 bases. CDR3 loop: CASKDRSSGNTIYF. The CDR3, as DNA: TGTGCCAGCAAAGACAGGAGCTCTGGAAACACCATATATTTT.

This clone came up once. This chain links TRBV7-3 with TRBJ2-2; 8 nucleotides line up with TRBD1. Germline CDR1 SGHTA, CDR2 FQGTGA. There are 16 residues in the CDR3. V lost 5 bases and J lost 1; bases outside the gene matches: 6. This chain's CDR3 is CASSIRTGLNTGELFF. The DNA of the CDR3 is TGTGCCAGCAGCATCCGGACAGGGCTGAACACCGGGGAGCTGTTTTTT. The variable domain in full, with the rest retrieved from reference TRBV7-3 and TRBJ2-2, is GAGVSQTPSNKVTEKGKYVELRCDPISGHTALYWYRQSLGQGPEFLIYFQGTGAADDSGLPNDRFFAVRPEGSVSTLKIQRTERGDSAVYLCASSIRTGLNTGELFFGEGSRLTVL.

The chain employs TRBV5-1 and TRBJ2-2; D unresolved. V lost 4 bases to trimming and J lost 1 base, with 11 bases between them. From germline, CDR1 is SGHRS and CDR2 YFSETQ. The CDR3 totals 15 residues. CDR3 sequence: CASSADILNTGELFF. The CDR3 DNA reads TGCGCCAGCAGCGCCGACATCTTGAACACCGGGGAGCTGTTTTTT. The entire variable domain, with the rest obtained from reference TRBV5-1 and TRBJ2-2, is as follows: KAGVTQTPRYLIKTRGQQVTLSCSPISGHRSVSWYQQTPGQGLQFLFEYFSETQRNKGNFPGRFSGRQFSNSRSEMNVSTLELGDSALYLCASSADILNTGELFFGEGSRLTVL.

This clone was seen just once. This chain joins TRBV15 and TRBJ2-7, with D hard to call. Trimming left V 8 bases short and J 5 bases short, with 10 bases between. CDR1 LNHNV and CDR2 YYDKDF come from the germline V gene (reference sequence). The CDR3 length is 11 residues. The CDR3 sequence: CATADLNEQYF. CDR3 coding DNA: TGTGCCACCGCCGACCTAAACGAGCAGTACTTC. The full variable domain, rest sourced from reference TRBV15 and TRBJ2-7, is DAMVIQNPRYQVTQFGKPVTLSCSQTLNHNVMYWYQQKSSQAPKLLFHYYDKDFNNEADTPDNFQSRRPNTSFCFLDIRSPGLGDTAMYLCATADLNEQYFGPGTRLTVT.

V and J are TRBV28 and TRBJ1-1, with D unclear. CDR1 and CDR2 (germline): MDHEN, SYDVKM. V dropped 4 bases and J dropped 6 bases, with 12 bases sitting between them. The CDR3 extends over 13 amino acids. CDR3 residues: CASSWRSGPEAFF. The CDR3 bases are TGTGCCAGCAGTTGGAGAAGCGGTCCTGAAGCTTTCTTT.

The rearrangement uses TRBV6-5 and TRBJ2-5, with 7 bases fitting TRBD2. From germline, CDR1 is MNHEY and CDR2 SVGAGI. The CDR3 loop spans 15 amino acids. V gave up 0 bases and J gave up 4 bases; unmatched junction bases: 5. The CDR3 coding sequence is TGTGCCAGCAGTTACTCCGGGGGGACGGGAGAGACCCAGTACTTC. This translates into CASSYSGGTGETQYF.

The chain joins TRBV18 to TRBJ2-7; D is possibly TRBD1 or TRBD2 (5 bases each). Trimming took off 1 base at V and 7 bases at J, with 14 bases between the two ends. Germline V lookup: CDR1 KGHSH, CDR2 LQKENI. The CDR3 extends over 14 amino acids. The CDR3 nucleotides are TGTGCCAGCTCACCACTGGGACCGCCCTCAGAGCAGTACTTC. Amino acids: CASSPLGPPSEQYF. Complete variable domain (other parts from reference TRBV18 and TRBJ2-7): NAGVMQNPRHLVRRRGQEARLRCSPMKGHSHVYWYRQLPEEGLKFMVYLQKENIIDESGMPKERFSAEFPKEGPSILRIQQVVRGDSAAYFCASSPLGPPSEQYFGPGTRLTVT.

The J gene is TRBJ2-1, the V gene TRBV13, with a tentative D call TRBD2 (5 bases). The germline V gene encodes CDR1 PRHDT and CDR2 FYEKMQ (reference sequence). The CDR3 has 13 amino acids. V was cut by 7 bases and J by 10 bases, with 17 bases left in between. This CDR3 is CASTPRAGGEQFF. The CDR3 DNA sequence: TGTGCCAGCACTCCCCGGGCGGGCGGAGAGCAGTTCTTC.

The chain uses TRBV5-5 and TRBJ2-7; no clear D. Germline assignment: CDR1 SGHKS and CDR2 YYEKEE (reference sequence). V dropped 0 bases and J dropped 1 base, with 5 bases sitting between them. The CDR3 extends over 13 amino acids. In DNA, the CDR3 is TGTGCCAGCAGCTTGGGCGAGTCCTACGAGCAGTACTTC. Its protein is CASSLGESYEQYF.

The chain couples TRBV7-2 to TRBJ2-7; D might be TRBD2 (6 bases). Trimming cost V 7 bases and J 11 bases, with 24 bases left between them. This CDR3 has 14 amino acids. CDR1 and CDR2 from the germline V gene are SGHTA and FQGNSA. CDR3 sequence: CASTLSGGAPGEYF. The CDR3 DNA follows: TGTGCCAGCACCCTATCCGGGGGTGCCCCCGGGGAGTACTTC.

The chain uses TRBV13 and TRBJ2-5; 8 nucleotides align to TRBD2. The CDR3 runs 16 residues. Trimming at V came to 5 bases and at J to 2 bases, leaving 10 bases not matched to a gene. Germline V gene lookup returns CDR1 PRHDT and CDR2 FYEKMQ (reference sequence). CDR3 in amino acids: CASSPFAGGGQETQYF. DNA of the CDR3: TGTGCCAGCAGCCCTTTCGCCGGGGGGGGGCAAGAGACCCAGTACTTC.

The rearrangement links TRBV6-6 to TRBJ1-1, with D possibly matching TRBD1 (5 bases). The V end lost 5 bases, the J end lost 3 bases, and 7 bases lay between the germline ends. Germline assignment: CDR1 MNHNY and CDR2 SVGAGI (reference sequence). The CDR3 has 12 amino acids. The CDR3 bases are TGTGCCAGCAGTCCGACAGACACTGAAGCTTTCTTT. Translated, it gives CASSPTDTEAFF.

The chain carries TRBV5-6 and TRBJ2-1, with TRBD1 matching 10 bases. With 0 bases clipped from V and 8 bases from J, the junction kept 5 bases outside the gene matches. This CDR3 is built from 15 residues. The germline V gene has CDR1 SGHDT and CDR2 YYEEEE. CDR3 nucleotide sequence: TGTGCCAGCAGCTTGGTGGGACAGGGGTTCGATGAGCAGTTCTTC. Its translation: CASSLVGQGFDEQFF.

This chain links TRBV5-1 with TRBJ1-1; D is unresolved. This CDR3 region has 15 residues. Germline V gives CDR1 SGHRS, CDR2 YFSETQ. V dropped 0 bases and J dropped 1 base, with 10 bases sitting between them. CDR3 DNA: TGCGCCAGCAGCTTGGCCCGGACGGAGAACACTGAAGCTTTCTTT. This encodes CASSLARTENTEAFF.

This chain uses TRBV7-9 with TRBJ2-5; the D gene could be TRBD1 or TRBD2 (5 bases each). Germline V gene sequence: CDR1 SEHNR, CDR2 FQNEAQ (reference sequence). V was pared by 5 bases and J by 5 bases, with 9 bases between. The CDR3 covers 12 residues. In nucleotides, the CDR3 is TGTGCCAGCAGCGGGGACCGGGAGACCCAGTACTTC. Its protein is CASSGDRETQYF.

V gene TRBV30 combines with J gene TRBJ1-4, with D perhaps TRBD1 (5 bases). The CDR3 totals 14 residues. With 2 bases removed from V and 3 bases from J, the gap between germline ends came to 10 bases. CDR1 and CDR2 (germline): GTSNPN, SVGIG (reference sequence). The CDR3 coding sequence is TGTGCCTGGAGTCCAGACAGTCCTAATGAAAAACTGTTTTTT. It is translated as CAWSPDSPNEKLFF.

V is TRBV11-2 and J is TRBJ1-1; 9 positions agree with TRBD1. The length of the CDR3 is 16 residues. Germline V gene data show CDR1 as SGHAT and CDR2 as FQNNGV. The V segment lost 5 bases and the J segment 11 bases; nucleotides outside the gene matches: 18. The CDR3, as DNA: TGTGCCAGCAGCCTTCGGACAGGGGCCTTTATAATGGGGGCTTTCTTT. Translation gives CASSLRTGAFIMGAFF.

V is TRBV27 and J is TRBJ2-7; no firm D call. Germline V gene data show CDR1 as MNHEY and CDR2 as SMNVEV (reference sequence). This CDR3 is built from 15 residues. V gave up 6 bases and J gave up 4 bases, with 19 bases separating them. The CDR3 protein is CASRPRARPEYEQYF. The CDR3 region has the DNA TGTGCCAGCAGACCCCGAGCCAGGCCAGAGTACGAGCAGTACTTC.

The rearrangement uses TRBV5-5 and TRBJ1-3; 9 nucleotides line up with TRBD1. The germline CDR1 and CDR2 sequences are SGHKS and YYEKEE (reference sequence). The V gene end was trimmed by 6 bases and the J gene end by 0 bases; junction bases not matched to a gene: 4. CDR3 length: 15 amino acids. DNA for the CDR3: TGTGCCAGCACGACAGGGGGACCCTCTGGAAACACCATATATTTT. Amino acid sequence: CASTTGGPSGNTIYF.

The V call is TRBV9, the J call TRBJ1-5, with a possible D match to TRBD1 (5 bases). The CDR3 is 15 amino acids. The V and J ends lost 3 bases and 5 bases respectively, with 15 bases between them. Germline lookup yields CDR1 SGDLS and CDR2 YYNGEE. The CDR3: CASSAHGRGDQPQHF. The CDR3 DNA reads TGTGCCAGCAGCGCCCATGGAAGGGGAGATCAGCCCCAGCATTTT. Filled out from reference TRBV9 and TRBJ1-5, the complete variable domain reads DSGVTQTPKHLITATGQRVTLRCSPRSGDLSVYWYQQSLDQGLQFLIQYYNGEERAKGNILERFSAQQFPDLHSELNLSSLELGDSALYFCASSAHGRGDQPQHFGDGTRLSIL.

The V call is TRBV11-2, the J call TRBJ2-7; possibly TRBD2 for D (6 bases). Germline CDR1 and CDR2: SGHAT and FQNNGV. The CDR3 has 18 residues. V lost 2 bases, J lost 1 base, and 21 bases lay in between. For the CDR3, the DNA is TGTGCCAGCAGCTTACGGGGGACCCGTTCCGATTCTTCCTACGAGCAGTACTTC. This translates into CASSLRGTRSDSSYEQYF.

The V call is TRBV27, the J call TRBJ1-2; no clear D. This CDR3 is built from 15 residues. Trimming left V 2 bases short and J 2 bases short, with 12 bases between. Germline V gene sequence: CDR1 MNHEY, CDR2 SMNVEV (reference sequence). The CDR3 DNA follows: TGTGCCAGCAGTTTAATATCGGCGGGGAACTATGGCTACACCTTC. Amino acid sequence: CASSLISAGNYGYTF.